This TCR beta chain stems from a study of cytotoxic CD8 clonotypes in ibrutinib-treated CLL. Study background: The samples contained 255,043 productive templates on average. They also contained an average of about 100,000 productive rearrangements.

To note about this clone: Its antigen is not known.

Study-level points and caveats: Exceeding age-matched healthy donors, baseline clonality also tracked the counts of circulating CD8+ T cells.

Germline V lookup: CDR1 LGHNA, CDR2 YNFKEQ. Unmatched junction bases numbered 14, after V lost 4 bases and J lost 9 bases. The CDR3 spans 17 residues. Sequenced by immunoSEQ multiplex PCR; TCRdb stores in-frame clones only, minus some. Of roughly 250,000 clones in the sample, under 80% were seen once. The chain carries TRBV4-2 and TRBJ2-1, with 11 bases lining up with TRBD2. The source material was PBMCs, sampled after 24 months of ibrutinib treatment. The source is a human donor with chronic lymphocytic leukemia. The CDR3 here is CASSPGDLAGGSSEQFF. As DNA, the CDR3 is TGTGCCAGCAGCCCGGGCGATTTAGCGGGAGGGTCTAGTGAGCAGTTCTTC.